The rows below give T cell receptor beta chains drawn from one sample of a study of blood T cell repertoires in COVID-19. Repertoires were generated with immunoSEQ multiplex PCR, while TCRdb's copy carries only in-frame clones and drops some. The table records about 93,000 clones, about 77% of them present only once. Sequencing input: peripheral blood. These receptors came from a human donor in a cohort sampled during active COVID-19. The conserved cysteine and the conserved F or W are not part of the CDR3 here. Clone size is stated in some rows and not others, as once, few, many or a class when expanded.

v_gene: TRBV5-1; abundance: NA; j_gene: TRBJ2-1; CDR3aa: ASSAGGRVDEQF
v_gene: TRBV21-1; abundance: NA; j_gene: TRBJ1-4; CDR3aa: ASSKVPQAEKLF
v_gene: TRBV18; abundance: NA; j_gene: TRBJ2-7; CDR3aa: ASSPGLAGIYEQY
v_gene: TRBV11-2; abundance: NA; j_gene: TRBJ2-5; CDR3aa: ASSQRASGIGETQY
v_gene: TRBV6-1; abundance: NA; j_gene: TRBJ1-2; CDR3aa: ASSEAGDYYGYT
v_gene: TRBV28; abundance: NA; j_gene: TRBJ1-2; CDR3aa: ASSPSGEIGGYT
v_gene: TRBV30; abundance: NA; j_gene: TRBJ2-7; CDR3aa: AWSRGRDNEQY
v_gene: TRBV3-1/TRBV3-2; abundance: NA; j_gene: TRBJ2-5; CDR3aa: ASSQGGGGWGSAQY
v_gene: TRBV5-1; abundance: NA; j_gene: TRBJ2-7; CDR3aa: ASSFQGGEYEQY
v_gene: TRBV28; abundance: NA; j_gene: TRBJ1-5; CDR3aa: ASSFLAGGAGQPQH
v_gene: TRBV6-4; abundance: NA; j_gene: TRBJ2-1; CDR3aa: ASSDSTRGRAGEQF
v_gene: TRBV15; abundance: few; j_gene: TRBJ2-5; CDR3aa: ATSRGLNRETQY
v_gene: TRBV28; abundance: NA; j_gene: TRBJ2-2; CDR3aa: ASRGGWPVATGELF
v_gene: TRBV7-8; abundance: NA; j_gene: TRBJ2-5; CDR3aa: ASSGGGETQY
v_gene: TRBV6-2/TRBV6-3; abundance: few; j_gene: TRBJ1-1; CDR3aa: ASSRQENTEAF